Following are 3 T cell receptor beta chains from one sample sequenced in a study of PD-L1 blockade in urothelial cancer. The method was immunoSEQ multiplex PCR; TCRdb's version includes in-frame clones alone and lacks a portion of them. The data hold about 84,000 clones, with 82% observed a single time. This material consisted of PBMCs, taken around atezolizumab (anti-PD-L1) treatment. The source of these receptors is a man aged 65 to 79 with urothelial cancer.

The sample holds a few counts of this clone. The V and J genes are TRBV9 and TRBJ2-3; 9 bases are shared with TRBD1. After removal of 0 bases from V and 4 bases from J, the junction contained 15 bases not matched to a gene. The germline V gene encodes CDR1 SGDLS and CDR2 YYNGEE. CDR3 length equals 19 residues. This CDR3 is CASSVAPWGTGLLSDTQYF. For the CDR3, the DNA is TGTGCCAGCAGCGTAGCTCCATGGGGGACAGGGCTCCTCTCAGATACGCAGTATTTT.

The table lists this clone with a count of one. V is TRBV29-1 and J is TRBJ2-7, with TRBD2 identical over 9 bases. The CDR3 covers 12 residues. Germline values: CDR1 SQVTM, CDR2 ANQGSEA. The trim removed 6 bases at V and 5 bases at J, leaving 5 bases unmatched. The chain's CDR3 is CSVVVAGDEQYF. Here the CDR3 DNA reads TGCAGCGTCGTAGTAGCGGGAGACGAGCAGTACTTC.

V usage is TRBV7-2 and J usage is TRBJ1-2; tentative D call: TRBD1 (5 bases). Trimming pared 5 bases from V and 4 bases from J, leaving 14 bases between. This CDR3 is 14 amino acids long. Germline V lookup: CDR1 SGHTA, CDR2 FQGNSA. CDR3 DNA sequence: TGTGCCAGCAGCCAGGGAGGGCAGGGCTATGGCTACACCTTC. As protein: CASSQGGQGYGYTF.